This T cell receptor beta chain was retrieved from a study of T cells in Graves' hyperthyroidism and ophthalmopathy. Study results and limitations: Ophthalmopathy, as predicted by the model, came a median 6.5 months after the prediction.

TCR beta CDR3 regions were amplified from RNA. First-round RT-PCR targeting the TCR CDR3 was performed with the HTBI primer set. TCRdb analysed the multiplex PCR reads with MiXCR anew, one entry per CDR3 protein. The sample shows 250,000 to 300,000 distinct CDR3 sequences, more than 10% of them seen only once. Germline V gene data show CDR1 as SGHTA and CDR2 as FQGNSA. J lost 5 bases, V lost 5 bases, and 19 bases had no gene match. CDR3 length: 18 residues. This clonotype showed up many times. Its antigen is unknown. Uncontrolled infection, other autoimmune disease, pregnancy or lactation led to exclusion.

This sequence originates from a woman aged 30 to 39 with Graves' hyperthyroidism that later progressed to Graves' ophthalmopathy. The specimen was blood. This rearrangement joins TRBV7-2 to TRBJ2-5; 8 nucleotides align to TRBD2. CDR3 DNA: TGTGCCAGCAGCCCGGCTATAGGGAGCGGGAGTTCGATGGAGACCCAGTACTTC. It codes for CASSPAIGSGSSMETQYF.